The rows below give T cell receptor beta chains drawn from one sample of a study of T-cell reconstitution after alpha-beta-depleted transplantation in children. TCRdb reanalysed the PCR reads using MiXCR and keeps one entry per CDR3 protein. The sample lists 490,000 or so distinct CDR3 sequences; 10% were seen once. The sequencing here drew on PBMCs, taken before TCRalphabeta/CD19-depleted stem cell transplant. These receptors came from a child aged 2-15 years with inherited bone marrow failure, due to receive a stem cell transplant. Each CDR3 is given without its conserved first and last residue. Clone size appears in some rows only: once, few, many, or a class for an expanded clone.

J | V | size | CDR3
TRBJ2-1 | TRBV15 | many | ATSRLGTSRHNEQF
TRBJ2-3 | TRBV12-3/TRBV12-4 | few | ASKAGALKDTQY
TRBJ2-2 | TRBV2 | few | ASTPLMGQPGELF
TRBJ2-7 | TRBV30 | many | AWSIGQAYEQY
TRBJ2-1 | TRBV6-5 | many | ASSPGPEGQF
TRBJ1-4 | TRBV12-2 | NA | ASRPIRRGSNEKLF
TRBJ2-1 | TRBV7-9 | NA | ASSGLGGQSWNEQF
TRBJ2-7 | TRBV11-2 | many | ASSLGTSGSYLPYEQY
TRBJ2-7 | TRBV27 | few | ASSPRGLAYEQY
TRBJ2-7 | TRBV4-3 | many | ASSQGVASGSWYEQY
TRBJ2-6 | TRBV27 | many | ASSLIRTPSGANVLT
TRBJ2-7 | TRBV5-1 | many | ASSLNFQGGTPYEQY
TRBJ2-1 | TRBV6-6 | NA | ASSYPSSGEGSYNEQF
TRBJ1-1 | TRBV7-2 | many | ASSLVSRVNTEAF
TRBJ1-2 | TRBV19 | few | ASSIGSEGEGYT
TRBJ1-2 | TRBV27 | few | ASSAPGNYGYT
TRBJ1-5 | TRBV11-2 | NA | ASSLVRKGDQPQH
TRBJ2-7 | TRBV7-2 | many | ASSLSLAGGGYEQY
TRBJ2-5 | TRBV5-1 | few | ASSAAGKETQY
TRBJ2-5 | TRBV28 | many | ASSLARGGEETQY
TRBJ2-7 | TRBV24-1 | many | ATSDSGRYEQY
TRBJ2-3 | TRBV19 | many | ASSIGWGQGRFADTQY
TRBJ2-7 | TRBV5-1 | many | ASSPGLAGVKEQY
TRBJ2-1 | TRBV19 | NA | ASSIFGGGAYNGQF
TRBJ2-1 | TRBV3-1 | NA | ASSPQPDEQF
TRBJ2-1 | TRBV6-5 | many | ASSYPGGYNEQF
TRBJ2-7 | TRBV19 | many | ASSIYGQGYEQY
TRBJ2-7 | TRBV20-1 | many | SASPYTHSYEQY
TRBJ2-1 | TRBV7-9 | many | ASSPDDNEQF
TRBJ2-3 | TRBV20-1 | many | SAQIGLAGADTQY
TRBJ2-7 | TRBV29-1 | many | SSLGVADEQY
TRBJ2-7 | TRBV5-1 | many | ASSLGERETYEQY
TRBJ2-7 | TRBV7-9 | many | ASSLSYTSRHEQY
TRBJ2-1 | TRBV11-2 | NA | ASSLGGSSGAYNEQF
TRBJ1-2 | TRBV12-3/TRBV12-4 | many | ASSFAAGGFGYT
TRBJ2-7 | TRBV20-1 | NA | SAPSARSSYEQY
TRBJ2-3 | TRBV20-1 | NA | SATDRGGTDTQY
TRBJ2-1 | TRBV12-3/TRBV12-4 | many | ASSSQDSGHEQF
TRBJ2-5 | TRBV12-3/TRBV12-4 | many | ASSLVDREETQY
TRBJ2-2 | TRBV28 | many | ASTGPGQGGTGELF